This T cell receptor (beta chain) was observed in a study of response to subunit inactivated influenza vaccine. Germline CDR1 reads DFQATT; CDR2 reads SNEGSKA (reference sequence). The CDR3 loop spans 15 amino acids. Trimming took 6 bases from V and 3 from J; bases not matched to a gene: 11. TCRdb re-analysed the RT-PCR reads in MiXCR, keeping a single row per CDR3 protein. Found here are 600,000 to 850,000 distinct CDR3 sequences, around 15% of them singletons; the top ten hold 7.6%. This specimen consisted of PBMCs from blood, obtained 14 to 15 days before vaccination. The V call is TRBV20-1, the J call TRBJ2-3; 8 nucleotides agree with TRBD1. The source of this sequence is a man over 45 who received an inactivated influenza vaccine. CDR3 loop: CSAIRGTGATDTQYF. The CDR3 DNA follows: TGCAGTGCCATTCGGGGGACAGGAGCAACAGATACGCAGTATTTT.